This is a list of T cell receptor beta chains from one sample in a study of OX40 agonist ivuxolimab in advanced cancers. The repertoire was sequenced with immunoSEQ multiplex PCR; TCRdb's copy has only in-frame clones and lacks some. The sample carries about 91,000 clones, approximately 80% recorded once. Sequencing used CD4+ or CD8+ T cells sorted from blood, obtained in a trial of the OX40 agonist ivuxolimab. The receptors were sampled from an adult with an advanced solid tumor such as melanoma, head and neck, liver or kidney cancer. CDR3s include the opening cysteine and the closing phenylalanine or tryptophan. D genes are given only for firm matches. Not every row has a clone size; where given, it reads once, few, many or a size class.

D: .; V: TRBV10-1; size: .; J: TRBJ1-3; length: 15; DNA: TGCGCCAGCAGTGAGGGCCAGGGCTCTGGAAACACCATATATTTT; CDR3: CASSEGQGSGNTIYF
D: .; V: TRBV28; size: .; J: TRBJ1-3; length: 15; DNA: TGTGCCAGCAGTCCCTTTGGGGGGGGGAGAAACACCATATATTTT; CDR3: CASSPFGGGRNTIYF
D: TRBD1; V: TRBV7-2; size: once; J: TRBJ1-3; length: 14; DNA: TGTGCCAGCAGCTCCCGACAGGGAAGAAACACCATATATTTT; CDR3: CASSSRQGRNTIYF
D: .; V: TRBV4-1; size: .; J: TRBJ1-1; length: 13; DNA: TGCGCCAGCAGCCAAGATCGGGGGACTGAAGCTTTCTTT; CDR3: CASSQDRGTEAFF
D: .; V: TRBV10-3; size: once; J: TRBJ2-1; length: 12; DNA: TGTGCCATCAGTACCAATGCAAATGAGCAGTTCTTC; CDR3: CAISTNANEQFF
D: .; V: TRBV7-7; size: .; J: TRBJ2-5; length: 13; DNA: TGTGCCAGCAGCTACGAGTACCAAGAGACCCAGTACTTC; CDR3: CASSYEYQETQYF
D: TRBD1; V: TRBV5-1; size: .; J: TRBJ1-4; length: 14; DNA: TGCGCCAGCAGGATAGGGACAGATAATGAAAAACTGTTTTTT; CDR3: CASRIGTDNEKLFF
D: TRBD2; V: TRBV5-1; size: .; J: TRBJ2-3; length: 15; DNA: TGCGCCAGCACCTCCGGGGGGGTACTTACAGATACGCAGTATTTT; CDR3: CASTSGGVLTDTQYF
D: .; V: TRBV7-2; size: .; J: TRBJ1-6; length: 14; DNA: TGTGCCAGCAGCTTAAGGGGCTATAATTCACCCCTCCACTTT; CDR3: CASSLRGYNSPLHF
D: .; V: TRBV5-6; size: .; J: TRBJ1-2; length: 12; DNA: TGTGCCAGCAGCTCTTACAGCTTTGGCTACACCTTC; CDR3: CASSSYSFGYTF
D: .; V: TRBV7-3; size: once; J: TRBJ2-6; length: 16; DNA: TGTGCCAGCAGCTCGTGGACCCAGGCTGGGGCCAACGTCCTGACTTTC; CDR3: CASSSWTQAGANVLTF
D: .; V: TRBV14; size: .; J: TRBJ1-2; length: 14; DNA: TGTGCCAGCAGCCAAGGGATGGACATCTATGGCTACACCTTC; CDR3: CASSQGMDIYGYTF
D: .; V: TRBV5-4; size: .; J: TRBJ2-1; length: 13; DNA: TGTGCCAGCAGCTTGGCCGGGGGCAATGAGCAGTTCTTC; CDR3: CASSLAGGNEQFF
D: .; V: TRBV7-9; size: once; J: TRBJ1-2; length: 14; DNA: TGTGCCAGCAGCTTAGCGCTTCTGACGTATGGCTACACCTTC; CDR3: CASSLALLTYGYTF
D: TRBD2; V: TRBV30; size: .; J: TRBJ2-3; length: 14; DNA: TGTGCCTGGAGTCCGCGGGGGGACACAGATACGCAGTATTTT; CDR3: CAWSPRGDTDTQYF
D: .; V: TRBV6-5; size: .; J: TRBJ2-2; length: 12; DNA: TGTGCCAGCAGGGACAGTACCGGGGAGCTGTTTTTT; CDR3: CASRDSTGELFF
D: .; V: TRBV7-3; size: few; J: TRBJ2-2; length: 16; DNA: TGTGCCAGCAGCCTAAACGGCCCGGGGGACACCGGGGAGCTGTTTTTT; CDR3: CASSLNGPGDTGELFF
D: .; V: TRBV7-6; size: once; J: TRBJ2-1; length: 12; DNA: TGTGCCAGCAGCTCCCCCTCAAGTGGGCAGTTCTTC; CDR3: CASSSPSSGQFF
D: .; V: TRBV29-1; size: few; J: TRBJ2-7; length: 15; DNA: TGCAGCGTTGAAGGGCGGGGGCAGGTATCCTACGAGCAGTACTTC; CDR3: CSVEGRGQVSYEQYF
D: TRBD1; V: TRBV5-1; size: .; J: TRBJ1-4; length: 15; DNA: TGCGCCAGCAGCTCTCAGGGGGCGCCGGATGAAAAACTGTTTTTT; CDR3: CASSSQGAPDEKLFF
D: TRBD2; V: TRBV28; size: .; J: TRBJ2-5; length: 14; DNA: TGTGCCAGCAGTTTATTTGGAGCGGGGGGGATCCAGTACTTC; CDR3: CASSLFGAGGIQYF
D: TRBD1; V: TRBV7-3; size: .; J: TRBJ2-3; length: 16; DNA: TGTGCCAGCAGCTTAGCCGGGACAGGGAGCACAGATACGCAGTATTTT; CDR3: CASSLAGTGSTDTQYF
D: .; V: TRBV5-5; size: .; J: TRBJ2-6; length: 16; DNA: TGTGCCAGCAGTCGGACCCCGAGCTCTGGGGCCAACGTCCTGACTTTC; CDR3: CASSRTPSSGANVLTF
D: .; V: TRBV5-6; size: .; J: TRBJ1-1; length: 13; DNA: TGTGCCAGCAGCTTGCAAAGGGCCACTGAAGCTTTCTTT; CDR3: CASSLQRATEAFF
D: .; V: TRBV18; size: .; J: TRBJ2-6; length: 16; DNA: TGTGCCAGCTCACGAGGGGACCCGTCTGGGGCCAACGTCCTGACTTTC; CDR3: CASSRGDPSGANVLTF
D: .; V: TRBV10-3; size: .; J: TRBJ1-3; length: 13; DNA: TGTGCCATCAGTGAGGGCCCGGGAAACACCATATATTTT; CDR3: CAISEGPGNTIYF
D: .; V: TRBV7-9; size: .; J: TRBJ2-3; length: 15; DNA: TGTGCCAGCAGCTGGTGGGACGGTAACACAGATACGCAGTATTTT; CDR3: CASSWWDGNTDTQYF
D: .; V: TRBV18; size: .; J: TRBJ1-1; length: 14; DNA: TGTGCCAGCTCGGGGGAGCAGGGGTACACTGAAGCTTTCTTT; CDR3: CASSGEQGYTEAFF
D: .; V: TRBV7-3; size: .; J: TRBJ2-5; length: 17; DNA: TGTGCCAGCAGCTTAGGGGTCAGGGGCGCAGGGCAAGAGACCCAGTACTTC; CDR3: CASSLGVRGAGQETQYF
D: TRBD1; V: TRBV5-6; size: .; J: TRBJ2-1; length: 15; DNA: TGTGCCAGCAGCCTCGATTGGACAGGGGGCGGTGAGCAGTTCTTC; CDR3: CASSLDWTGGGEQFF
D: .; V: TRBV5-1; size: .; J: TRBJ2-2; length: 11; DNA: TGCGCCAGCCGTCTTAACGGGGAGCTGTTTTTT; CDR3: CASRLNGELFF
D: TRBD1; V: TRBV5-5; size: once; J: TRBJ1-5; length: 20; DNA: TGTGCCAGCAGCTTAAGGGTCGGGACAGGGAATATAGTAGGCAATCAGCCCCAGCATTTT; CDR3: CASSLRVGTGNIVGNQPQHF
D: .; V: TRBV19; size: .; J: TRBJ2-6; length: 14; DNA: TGTGCCAGTAGCGCTGGCGGAGGACTGGGAGTCCTGACTTTC; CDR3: CASSAGGGLGVLTF
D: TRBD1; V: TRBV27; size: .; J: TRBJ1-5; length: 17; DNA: TGTGCCAGCAGTTTATCACCTAGGACAGGCTGGCCCCAGCCCCAGCATTTT; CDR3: CASSLSPRTGWPQPQHF
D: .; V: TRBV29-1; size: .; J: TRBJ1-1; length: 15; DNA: TGCAGCGTTGTAGGGCCGCGGGCGGATAACACTGAAGCTTTCTTT; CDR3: CSVVGPRADNTEAFF
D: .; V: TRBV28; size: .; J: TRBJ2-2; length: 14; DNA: TGTGCCAGCAGTTTATCAGGGGGGACCTGGGAGCTGTTTTTT; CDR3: CASSLSGGTWELFF
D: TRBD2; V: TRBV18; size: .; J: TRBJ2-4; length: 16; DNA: TGTGCCAGCTCACCGACGCTAGCGGGGGTCGAAAACATTCAGTACTTC; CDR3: CASSPTLAGVENIQYF
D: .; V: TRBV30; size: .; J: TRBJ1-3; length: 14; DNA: TGTGCCTGGAGTGTGCATATCTCTGGAAACACCATATATTTT; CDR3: CAWSVHISGNTIYF
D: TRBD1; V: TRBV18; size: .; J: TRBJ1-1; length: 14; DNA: TGTGCCAGCTCACCGACAGGGGCGAACACTGAAGCTTTCTTT; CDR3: CASSPTGANTEAFF
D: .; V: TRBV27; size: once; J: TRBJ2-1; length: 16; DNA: TGTGCCAGCAGTTCCCTAGGGGGGAGCTCCTACAATGAGCAGTTCTTC; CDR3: CASSSLGGSSYNEQFF
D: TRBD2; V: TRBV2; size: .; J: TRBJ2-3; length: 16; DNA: TGTGCCAGCAGCGCGATTGGACTAGCGGGGGCAGATACGCAGTATTTT; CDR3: CASSAIGLAGADTQYF
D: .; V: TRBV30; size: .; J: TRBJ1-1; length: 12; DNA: TGTGCCAGAGACAGCCGTGGTTCTGAAGCTTTCTTT; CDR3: CARDSRGSEAFF
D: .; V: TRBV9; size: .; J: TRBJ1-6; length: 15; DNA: TGTGCCAGCAGCGTAGATGGGACCTATAATTCACCCCTCCACTTT; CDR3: CASSVDGTYNSPLHF
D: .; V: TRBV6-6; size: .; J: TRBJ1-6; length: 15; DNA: TGTGCCAGCAGTTACTCTACAGGGTTGAATTCACCCCTCCACTTT; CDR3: CASSYSTGLNSPLHF
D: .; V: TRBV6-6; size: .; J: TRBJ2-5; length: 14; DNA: TGTGCCAGCAGTTACTCAGGCCCACAAGAGACCCAGTACTTC; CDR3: CASSYSGPQETQYF
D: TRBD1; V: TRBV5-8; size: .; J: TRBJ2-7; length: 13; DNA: TGTGCCAGCAGCAACTACAGGGGATACGAGCAGTACTTC; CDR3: CASSNYRGYEQYF
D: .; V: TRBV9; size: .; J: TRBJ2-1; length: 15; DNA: TGTGCCAGCAGCGTAGTCCCGTCGACGGACAATGAGCAGTTCTTC; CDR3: CASSVVPSTDNEQFF
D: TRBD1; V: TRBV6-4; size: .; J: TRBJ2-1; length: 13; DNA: TGTGCCAGCAGGGGGACAGGGGAGAGTGAGCAGTTCTTC; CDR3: CASRGTGESEQFF
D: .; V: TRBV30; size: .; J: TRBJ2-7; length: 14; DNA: TGTGCCTGGAGTGTAGGAGGGCTTTCCTACGAGCAGTACTTC; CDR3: CAWSVGGLSYEQYF
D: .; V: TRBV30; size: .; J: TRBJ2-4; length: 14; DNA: TGTGCCTGGACCCCCCTGCTAGCCAAAAACATTCAGTACTTC; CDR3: CAWTPLLAKNIQYF
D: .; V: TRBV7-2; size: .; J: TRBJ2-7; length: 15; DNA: TGTGCCAGCAGCTACGACGGTGCGGGAACCTACGAGCAGTACTTC; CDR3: CASSYDGAGTYEQYF
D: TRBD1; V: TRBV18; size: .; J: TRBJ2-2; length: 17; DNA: TGTGCCAGCTCCCAATCCGGCCCCGGACAGGGGGACCGGGAGCTGTTTTTT; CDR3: CASSQSGPGQGDRELFF
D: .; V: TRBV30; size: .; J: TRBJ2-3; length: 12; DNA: TGTGCCTGGAGCTCGGGACCGGATACGCAGTATTTT; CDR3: CAWSSGPDTQYF